This TCR beta chain is drawn from a study of blood T cell repertoires in COVID-19 (dated by TCRdb to about 2020). Looking at the study overall: Samples from collaborators originated in the United States, Italy and Spain and spanned both the acute and convalescent phases of COVID-19. The samples were drawn from the first 160 participants of the ongoing ImmuneRACE study and from 1,254 subjects provided by 6 global collaborators. The repertoires were released in a freely available public database meant as a resource for research on the immune response to SARS-CoV-2. Deeply sampled blood TCRbeta repertoires from subjects exposed to, actively infected with, or recovered from COVID-19 were included in the dataset. The material from the prospective study consisted of cDNA or gDNA derived from T cells, B-cell-depleted T cells, or PBMCs. Nearly every sample came with metadata listing a de-identified subject ID, COVID-19 status, age in years and sex. HLA class I and class II types, where available, came from metadata supplied by the sample provider rather than from assay-based typing.

Per the germline V gene, SGDLS is the CDR1 and YYNGEE is the CDR2. From the cysteine through the phenylalanine, the CDR3 covers 12 amino acids. CDR3 DNA is the only sequence kept; it has 36 bases, read in frame from the first base. With respect to this clone: The specificity of this receptor is unknown. A junction end diverges from the germline sequence, so it may reflect a read error.

TCRbeta CDR3 regions were amplified from genomic DNA by means of the immunoSEQ Assay, a bias-controlled multiplex PCR. Per the source publication's procedure: The number of nucleated cells in each sample was estimated by amplification of reference gene primers within the assay. To quantify the absolute abundance of each unique TCRbeta CDR3 rearrangement, sequence reads were collapsed and filtered. For each sample, productive Simpson clonality was calculated by taking the square root of Simpson's diversity index across productive rearrangements. The immuneACCESS repertoire file appears here via TCRdb, limited to in-frame rearrangements. These files lack a portion of the clones; in checked studies, under half of the deficit traces to unresolved V genes, and the cause of the others is not known. V, J and clone size were drawn from that table, and D and trimming were deduced from the DNA. This sample comprises 180,000 or so clones, roughly 85% of them detected only once. The ten biggest clones cover approximately 6.2% of the sample.

In the prospective study, participants were roughly 18 to 100 years old, resided in fewer than 25 geographic areas of the United States, and were enrolled through a virtual design. In the prospective study, participants were assigned to cohorts based on the clinical history participants reported in a screening survey and a study questionnaire. For ImmuneRACE Cohort 3, a participant was defined as recovered based on two consecutive negative NP/OP PCR tests, clearance by a healthcare professional, or resolution of symptoms. In the prospective study, mobile phlebotomists collected whole blood, serum and a nasopharyngeal or oropharyngeal swab from each participant. Additional blood draws and questionnaires over an approximately two-month period could optionally be provided by prospective study participants. Before DNA extraction, blood samples from the prospective study were shipped at room temperature or frozen.

Broad study findings and their caveats: How much clinical and demographic metadata was included differed by source and by participant, and the metadata was provided uncurated.

Input material: PBMCs or T cells enriched from blood (not recorded which). This clonotype was sampled from a man aged 40-55 years who had recovered from COVID-19. The chain was built from TRBV9 and TRBJ1-2; the central 8 bases match TRBD1. CDR3 protein: CASSGQGPVFAF. The nucleotide sequence is TGTGCCAGCAGCGGACAGGGGCCGGTTTTTGCCTTC.